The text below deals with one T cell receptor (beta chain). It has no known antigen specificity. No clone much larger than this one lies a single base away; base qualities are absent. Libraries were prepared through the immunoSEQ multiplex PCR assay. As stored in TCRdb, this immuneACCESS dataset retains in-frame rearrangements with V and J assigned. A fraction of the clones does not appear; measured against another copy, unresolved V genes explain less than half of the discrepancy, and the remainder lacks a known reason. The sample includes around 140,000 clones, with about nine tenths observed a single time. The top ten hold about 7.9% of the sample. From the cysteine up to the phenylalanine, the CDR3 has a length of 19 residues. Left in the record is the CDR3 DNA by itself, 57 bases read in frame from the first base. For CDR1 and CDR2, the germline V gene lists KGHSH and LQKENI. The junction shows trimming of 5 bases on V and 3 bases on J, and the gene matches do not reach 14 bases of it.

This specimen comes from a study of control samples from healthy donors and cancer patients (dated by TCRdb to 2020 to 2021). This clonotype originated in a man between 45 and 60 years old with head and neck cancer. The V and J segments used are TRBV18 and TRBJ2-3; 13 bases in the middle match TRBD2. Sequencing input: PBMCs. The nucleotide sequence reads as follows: TGTGCCAGCTCAACCAGCGTGACGGGACTAGCGGGATCTACAGATACGCAGTATTTT. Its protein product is CASSTSVTGLAGSTDTQYF.